These 11 T cell receptor beta chains came from one sample sequenced in a study of T cells in Graves' hyperthyroidism and ophthalmopathy. Amplified TCR beta CDR3 regions derived from RNA transcripts. TCR CDR3 regions were first amplified by RT-PCR with HTBI primers. TCRdb re-analysed the multiplex PCR reads in MiXCR, keeping a single row per CDR3 protein. The table shows approximately 640,000 distinct CDR3 sequences, with roughly 17% occurring only once. Sequencing was done on a sample of blood. The source is a young woman with Graves' hyperthyroidism.

V usage is TRBV12-3 or TRBV12-4 and J usage is TRBJ2-1, with a possible D match to TRBD2 (6 bases). V shed 5 bases and J shed 2 bases, with 19 bases lying between them. This CDR3 has 17 residues. CDR3 loop: CASSPLHYGTAYNEQFF. CDR3 sequence (DNA): TGTGCCAGCAGTCCGTTACATTACGGGACTGCCTACAATGAGCAGTTCTTC.

This clonotype turned up a few times. The chain uses TRBV6-5 and TRBJ2-1, with TRBD2 as a possible D gene (5 bases). Germline V gene lookup returns CDR1 MNHEY and CDR2 SVGAGI. The CDR3 runs to 15 residues. The V gene lost 4 bases and the J gene lost 0 bases, with 10 bases spanning the gap. The CDR3 reads CASSSSSSSYNEQFF. In DNA form, the CDR3 reads TGTGCCAGCAGTTCCTCTAGCAGCTCCTACAATGAGCAGTTCTTC.

The V and J genes are TRBV6-1 and TRBJ2-3, with TRBD2 matching over 9 bases. V was clipped by 7 bases and J by 2 bases; unmatched bases: 7. The CDR3 spans 15 residues. CDR1 and CDR2 (germline): MNHNS, SASEGT. The CDR3 spells CASNLLAGPTDTQYF. CDR3 nucleotide sequence: TGTGCCAGCAATCTACTAGCGGGCCCCACAGATACGCAGTATTTT.

The chain has TRBV27 and TRBJ2-5; the D gene could be TRBD1 or TRBD2 (5 bases each). The germline CDR1 and CDR2 sequences are MNHEY and SMNVEV (reference sequence). V was trimmed by 6 bases and J by 7 bases, leaving 15 bases between them. This CDR3 comprises 13 residues. Written as DNA, the CDR3 is TGTGCCAGCAGCCTCAGGGTCGGAGGGACCCAGTACTTC. This sequence encodes CASSLRVGGTQYF.

The sample holds many counts of this clonotype. The rearrangement joins TRBV27 to TRBJ2-7, with 7 bases identical to TRBD2. Unmatched junction bases numbered 9, after V lost 4 bases and J lost 3 bases. Germline loops: CDR1 MNHEY, CDR2 SMNVEV (reference sequence). The length of the CDR3 is 15 residues. DNA for the CDR3: TGTGCCAGCAGTTCAAAAAGGGGAGGGCACTACGAGCAGTACTTC. Protein sequence: CASSSKRGGHYEQYF.

This clonotype appeared many times. The chain joins TRBV12-3 or TRBV12-4 to TRBJ2-1, with D perhaps matching TRBD1 or TRBD2 (5 bases each). This CDR3 contains 15 residues. V lost 6 bases and J 0 bases, leaving 12 bases between the germline ends. The CDR3 nucleotides read TGTGCCAGCAGGGGGGACGGCAGCTCCTACAATGAGCAGTTCTTC. The encoded protein is CASRGDGSSYNEQFF.

This clonotype came up a few times. This chain uses TRBV6-4 with TRBJ2-3; 7 bases align to TRBD2. The CDR3 is made up of 16 amino acids. The germline CDR1 and CDR2 sequences are MRHNA and SNTAGT. After removal of 3 bases from V and 5 bases from J, the junction contained 11 bases not matched to a gene. Written as DNA, the CDR3 is TGTGCCAGCAGTGAACTGGAAGCGGGAAATATAGATACGCAGTATTTT. Translated, it gives CASSELEAGNIDTQYF.

V and J are TRBV7-2 and TRBJ1-2; no definite D call. V lost 4 bases and J 8 bases, leaving 14 bases between the germline ends. The length of the CDR3 is 13 residues. Looked up from germline, CDR1 is SGHTA and CDR2 is FQGNSA. CDR3 coding DNA: TGTGCCAGCAGCTCGGTATTAGATGGGGGCTACACCTTC. This codes for CASSSVLDGGYTF.

The rearrangement joins TRBV24-1 to TRBJ2-5, with TRBD1 identical over 9 bases. The J segment lost 1 base and the V segment lost 9 bases, leaving 2 bases of the junction unmatched. The CDR3 spans 13 residues. CDR1 is KGHDR and CDR2 is SFDVKD in the germline V gene. CDR3 sequence: CATAGQGQETQYF. For the CDR3, the DNA is TGTGCCACCGCGGGACAGGGCCAAGAGACCCAGTACTTC.

V is TRBV29-1 and J is TRBJ1-2, with a weak D call TRBD1 (6 bases). The ends were cut back, 5 bases at V and 6 bases at J, with 10 bases in the middle. The germline gives CDR1 SQVTM, CDR2 ANQGSEA. This CDR3 has 11 amino acids. The CDR3 sequence: CSVYSGDGYTF. The CDR3 bases are TGCAGCGTTTACTCAGGGGATGGCTACACCTTC.

This clonotype was counted at least ten times. This chain uses TRBV7-8 with TRBJ2-5; no firm D call. V dropped 8 bases and J dropped 3 bases, with 4 bases sitting between them. Per germline, CDR1 SGHVS and CDR2 FQNEAQ. The CDR3 consists of 10 residues. DNA of the CDR3: TGTGCCAGCCTCAAAGAGACCCAGTACTTC. Translating gives CASLKETQYF.